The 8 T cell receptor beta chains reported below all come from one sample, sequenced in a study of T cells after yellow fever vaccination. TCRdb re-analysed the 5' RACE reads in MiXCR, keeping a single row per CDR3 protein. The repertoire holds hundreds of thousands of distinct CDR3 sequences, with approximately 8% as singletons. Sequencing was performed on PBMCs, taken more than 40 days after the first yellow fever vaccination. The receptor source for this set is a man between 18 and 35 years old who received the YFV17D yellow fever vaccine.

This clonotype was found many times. CDR3 sequence (DNA): TGCGCCAGCAGCTTACTAGCGAGAAACAATGAGCAGTTCTTC. Translated, it gives CASSLLARNNEQFF. The rearrangement uses TRBV5-1 and TRBJ2-1; 7 bases align to TRBD2. CDR1 is SGHRS and CDR2 is YFSETQ in the germline V gene. V was pared by 2 bases and J by 5 bases, with 4 bases of the junction left unmatched. The CDR3 is 14 residues long.

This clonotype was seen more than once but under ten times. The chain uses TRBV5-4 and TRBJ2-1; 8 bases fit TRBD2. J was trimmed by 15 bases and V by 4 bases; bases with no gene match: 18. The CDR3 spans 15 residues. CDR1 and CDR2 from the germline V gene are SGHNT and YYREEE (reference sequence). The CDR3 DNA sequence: TGTGCCAGCAGCGAAGCGGGGGCCGCAGACTACAGCTGGTTCTTC. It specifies CASSEAGAADYSWFF.

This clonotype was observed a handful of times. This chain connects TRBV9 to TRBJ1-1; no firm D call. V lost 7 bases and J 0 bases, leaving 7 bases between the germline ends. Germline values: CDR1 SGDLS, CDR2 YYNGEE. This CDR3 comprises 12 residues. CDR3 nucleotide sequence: TGTGCCAGCGCAAACTTGAACACTGAAGCTTTCTTT. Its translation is CASANLNTEAFF.

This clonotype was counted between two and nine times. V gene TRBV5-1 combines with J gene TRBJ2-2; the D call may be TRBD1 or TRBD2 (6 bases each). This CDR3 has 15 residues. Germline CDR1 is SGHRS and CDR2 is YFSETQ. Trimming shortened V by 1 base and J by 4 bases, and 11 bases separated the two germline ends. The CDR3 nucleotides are TGCGCCAGCAGCTTGAGGGGGGCGACCACCGGGGAGCTGTTTTTT. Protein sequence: CASSLRGATTGELFF. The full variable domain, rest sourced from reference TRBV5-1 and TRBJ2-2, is KAGVTQTPRYLIKTRGQQVTLSCSPISGHRSVSWYQQTPGQGLQFLFEYFSETQRNKGNFPGRFSGRQFSNSRSEMNVSTLELGDSALYLCASSLRGATTGELFFGEGSRLTVL.

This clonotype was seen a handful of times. The DNA of the CDR3 is TGTGCCAGCTCACCACTCGACAGGCAAAGATACACCTTC. Its protein product is CASSPLDRQRYTF. The chain carries TRBV18 and TRBJ1-2; a weak D match, TRBD1 (6 bases). The V gene lost 1 base and the J gene lost 11 bases, with 14 bases spanning the gap. The CDR3 runs to 13 residues. Per the germline V gene, CDR1 is KGHSH and CDR2 is LQKENI. The variable domain in full, with the rest retrieved from reference TRBV18 and TRBJ1-2, is NAGVMQNPRHLVRRRGQEARLRCSPMKGHSHVYWYRQLPEEGLKFMVYLQKENIIDESGMPKERFSAEFPKEGPSILRIQQVVRGDSAAYFCASSPLDRQRYTFGSGTRLTVV.

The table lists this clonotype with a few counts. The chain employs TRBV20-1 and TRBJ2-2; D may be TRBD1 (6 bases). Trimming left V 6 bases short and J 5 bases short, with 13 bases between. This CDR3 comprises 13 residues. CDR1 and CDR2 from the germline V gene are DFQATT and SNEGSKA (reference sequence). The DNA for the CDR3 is TGCAGTGCGGCCACAGGGTTGACCGGGGAGCTGTTTTTT. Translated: CSAATGLTGELFF.

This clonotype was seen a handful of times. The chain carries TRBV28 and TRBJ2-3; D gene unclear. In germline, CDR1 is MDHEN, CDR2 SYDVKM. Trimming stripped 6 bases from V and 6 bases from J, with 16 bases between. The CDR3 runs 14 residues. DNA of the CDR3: TGTGCCAGCAGCCCCGGGCTTATCTGGGATACGCAGTATTTT. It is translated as CASSPGLIWDTQYF.

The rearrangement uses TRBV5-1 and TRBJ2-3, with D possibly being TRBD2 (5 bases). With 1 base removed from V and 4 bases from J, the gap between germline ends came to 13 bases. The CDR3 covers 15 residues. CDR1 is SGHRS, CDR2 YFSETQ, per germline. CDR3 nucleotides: TGCGCCAGCAGCTTGCCGGCGGGTGGGGCAGATACGCAGTATTTT. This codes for CASSLPAGGADTQYF.